The clone carrying this TCR beta chain came up many times. CDR1 and CDR2 (germline): LNHDA, SQIVND (reference sequence). V lost 10 bases and J lost 4, with 17 bases in between. This CDR3 is 14 amino acids long. This record comes from a study of T-cell reconstitution after alpha-beta-depleted transplantation in children. It was with unique molecular identifiers that the TCRbeta library was prepared. Via MiXCR, TCRdb re-called the PCR reads, giving one row per CDR3 protein. The sample yields 440,000 or so distinct CDR3 sequences, 43% seen once. Sequenced material: PBMCs, taken before TCRalphabeta/CD19-depleted stem cell transplant. The receptor was isolated from a girl aged 2-10 years with aplastic anemia, due to receive a stem cell transplant. V is TRBV19 and J is TRBJ2-1; D gene ambiguous. The CDR3 loop reads CATGGEVSYNEQFF. The CDR3 DNA sequence: TGTGCCACGGGCGGAGAGGTTTCGTACAATGAGCAGTTCTTC.